Sequencing of this T cell receptor beta chain was carried out in a study of T-cell memory formation after mild COVID-19. Notes on the study in general: Later expanders leaned CD4+, whereas day 15 to 85 contracting clones were balanced CD4/CD8.

Germline CDR1 is SGHVS and CDR2 is FNYEAQ. Trimming stripped 5 bases from V and 4 bases from J, with 19 bases between. The CDR3 is made up of 16 amino acids. Details on this clonotype: Its antigen remains unknown.

TCRdb re-called the 5' RACE reads with MiXCR, one entry per CDR3 protein. The table shows over 250,000 distinct CDR3 sequences, with roughly 15% occurring only once. V and J are TRBV7-6 and TRBJ2-3; perhaps TRBD1 as D (6 bases). Sequences were obtained from PBMCs or a T cell subset sorted from them (not recorded which). The sequence was obtained from a man aged 18 to 30 who had mild COVID-19 (a few samples of this study predate the infection). Cell type and time point are not known. The CDR3 reads CASSPGLGRGPDTQYF. In nucleotides, the CDR3 is TGTGCCAGCAGCCCTGGACTCGGCAGGGGTCCAGATACGCAGTATTTT.